This T cell receptor beta chain was sequenced for a study of shared clonotypes between healthy human individuals (dated by TCRdb to the early 2020s). Regarding the complete study: The cohort included three men and a couple of women between 18 and 49 years of age. To estimate repertoire size and how much clonotype sharing occurs between individuals, the study deeply sequenced the blood TCR repertoires of several healthy adults. Leukapheresis yielded between about 0.94 and 9.5 billion PBMCs per donor. To increase sequencing depth and limit assay-specific biases, different laboratories used diverse techniques to prepare libraries and sequence TCR repertoires.

TCR CDR3 regions were amplified from genomic DNA by multiplex PCR using the deep immunoSEQ assay. For each cell subset, the extracted genomic DNA was distributed evenly across all wells of several immunoSEQ 96-well plates, and each plate served as one replicate. For unsorted PBMC, around 300 ng genomic DNA, equal to 30,000 or so T cell genomes, was loaded into each replicate PCR. Ten immunoSEQ deep assay plates were used to sequence the unsorted PBMC genomic DNA. The purified libraries were quantified using a Qubit 3.0 fluorometer, sized with a Bioanalyzer 2100, and then quantified again using the KAPA Library Quantification kit. A separate single-read 150-cycle Illumina NextSeq 550 flow cell was used to sequence each immunoSEQ 96-well plate. The authors' analysis ran thus. Because only junctional sequences without quality scores were contained in the immunoSEQ output, filtering matching that applied to full-length reads could not be performed. To assign V/J genes and CDR3, sequences were annotated against IMGT germline references using PyIR, a Python wrapper for IgBLAST v1.9. Reads with weak V/J assignments (E-value above 1e-6), missing CDR3, stop codons, out-of-frame junctions, or ambiguous translated residues were removed. V3J clonotypes were defined as sequences sharing the same inferred V gene, J gene, and CDR3 amino acid sequence. Percentage overlap between repertoires was computed as shared unique clonotypes divided by the size of the smaller repertoire. RTK rarefaction, the Chao1 estimator, and Recon v2.1 estimates of unobserved clonotypes were used to assess repertoire richness. Held by TCRdb, this immuneACCESS table contains in-frame sequences only and omits some clones. Under half of the omission traces to an unresolved V gene where checked; the cause of the rest is unknown. V and J calls and clone size come straight from that table; D and trimming were deduced from the DNA. The sample table shows hundreds of thousands of clones, and roughly four fifths are seen once. The ten largest clonotypes hold about 11% of the sample.

To note about this clone: Its antigen has not been determined. Within one base of it there is no much larger clone, and no base qualities were kept.

The donors were healthy, HIV-negative adults who had no recently reported acute infections or vaccinations. All donors were Caucasian adults living in Nashville, Tennessee, USA. For unsorted samples, 75 million to 90 million PBMCs were counted, and genomic DNA was extracted using the QIAamp DNA Blood Mini kit. Blood was collected by leukapheresis, and PBMCs were isolated by Ficoll-Histopaque density gradient centrifugation and then cryopreserved in liquid nitrogen vapor phase. The investigation overall reported the following: Pairwise subsampling led to the expectation that sequencing depth would affect the degree of clonotype sharing among donors. Because the study included a small number of donors, the genetic and exposure-history diversity represented was limited. Sampling was restricted to blood, and TCR repertoires in tissue are likely to differ from TCR repertoires in blood.

The CDR3 covers 17 residues, taking in both the cysteine and the phenylalanine. Only the CDR3 DNA stays, 51 bases, in frame from base 1. CDR1 and CDR2, per the germline V gene, are KGHSH and LQKENI. The trim is 2 bases for V and 0 bases for J, with a gap of 14 bases between the germline ends. The clonotype originates from a middle-aged woman in good health. Some clones in this sample may be carry-over from other donors' samples. This chain joins TRBV18 to TRBJ1-5, with no confidently assigned D gene. Sequencing was carried out using PBMCs. The nucleotide sequence reads as follows: TGTGCCAGCTCACCAGGAAACATGCGGGGTAGCAATCAGCCCCAGCATTTT. This encodes CASSPGNMRGSNQPQHF.